What follows describes a single TCR beta chain. The data were taken from a study of blood T cell repertoires in COVID-19. CDR1 SGHRS and CDR2 YFSETQ come from the germline V gene. V shed 0 bases and J shed 5 bases, with 8 bases lying between them. There are 13 residues in the CDR3. Recovered Cohort 3 donors showed two negative PCRs, clearance, or symptom resolution. TCRdb keeps only in-frame clones here, not all; method: immunoSEQ multiplex PCR. The sample has some 200,000 clones, around four fifths seen once. The TCR originated in a middle-aged man who had recovered from COVID-19. This chain connects TRBV5-1 to TRBJ2-5; D is uncertain. Material: PBMCs or T cells enriched from blood (not recorded which). The CDR3 here is CASSLGLGETQYF. CDR3 coding DNA: TGCGCCAGCAGCTTGGGACTCGGTGAGACCCAGTACTTC.